This paragraph covers one T cell receptor beta chain sequence. The antigen is unknown. CDR3 length: 13 amino acids. Germline assignment: CDR1 MGHRA and CDR2 YSYEKL. V lost 0 bases to trimming and J lost 4 bases, with 7 bases between them. Assay: immunoSEQ multiplex PCR; the TCRdb copy retains only in-frame clones and omits some. The sample yields roughly 2.2 million clones, 85% to 95% seen once. This record belongs to a study of shared clonotypes between healthy human individuals. Broader study findings: Larger richness was generally estimated for naive than memory subsets.

Sequencing used naive CD4+ T cells from PBMCs. Subset reported: CD45RA+ positively selected. V and J are TRBV4-1 and TRBJ2-7, with unresolved D. The receptor comes from a man aged 18 to 30 in good health. Some clones in this sample may be carry-over from other donors' samples. CDR3 region: CASSQDLRYEQYF. DNA for the CDR3: TGCGCCAGCAGCCAAGATCTTCGGTACGAGCAGTACTTC.